There are a few counts of the clone carrying this T cell receptor beta chain. The CDR3 extends over 15 amino acids. This entry comes from a study of T cells in tumors after PD-1 blockade. Background on the study: Prior checkpoint blockade, systemic immunosuppressant use, or anti-cancer therapy within 4 weeks excluded patients. Mean per blood sample: about 110,000 templates (24,679-257,772), about 37,000 unique clonotypes. Either cemiplimab 350 mg every 2 weeks or pembrolizumab 200 mg every 3 weeks was given.

The assay was immunoSEQ multiplex PCR, and TCRdb's table has in-frame clones only and misses some. The data contain about 60,000 clones, approximately 79% of them singletons. The TCR originated in a human donor with basal cell carcinoma. The chain couples TRBV21-1 to TRBJ1-5. TRBV21-1 is a recognized pseudogene. This sample comprised PBMCs, obtained after anti-PD-1 treatment. Here the CDR3 reads CASSKREGLYQPQHF. Written as DNA, the CDR3 is TGTGCCAGCAGCAAGAGGGAAGGTCTTTATCAGCCCCAGCATTTT.